The 29 T cell receptor beta chains below come from one sample, sequenced in a study of regulatory T cells in long-lasting Graves disease. CDR3 regions were amplified by Arm-PCR using iRepertoire HTBI primers to build TCR beta libraries. TCRdb re-analysed the multiplex PCR reads in MiXCR, keeping a single row per CDR3 protein. The sample has a few hundred thousand distinct CDR3 sequences, around 24% seen once; the top ten hold roughly 28%. Time point specified: persistent/refractory GD, antithyroid drugs over 5 years with positive TRAb. Preparation of the TCR library used RNA extracted from PBMCs. The specimen comprised peripheral blood mononuclear cells (PBMCs), sampled when the disease was refractory, from a patient treated with antithyroid drugs. The receptors originated from a female donor with Graves disease.

In its sample, this clonotype was seen a few times. The CDR3 spells CSARPGARGNEKLFF. In nucleotides, the CDR3 is TGCAGTGCTAGACCGGGGGCGCGAGGGAATGAAAAACTGTTTTTT. This rearrangement joins TRBV20-1 to TRBJ1-4, with D maybe TRBD1 (6 bases). Germline CDR1 DFQATT, CDR2 SNEGSKA (reference sequence). The CDR3 loop spans 15 amino acids. V gave up 2 bases and J gave up 5 bases, with 15 bases separating them.

The rearrangement joins TRBV5-5 to TRBJ2-7; the match to TRBD1 covers 7 bases. Losses at the gene ends were 4 bases for V and 2 bases for J; bases not matched to a gene: 9. Germline assignment: CDR1 SGHKS and CDR2 YYEKEE (reference sequence). This CDR3 comprises 15 residues. DNA for the CDR3: TGTGCCAGCAGCCGCCGAAGACAGGGTCCCTACGAGCAGTACTTC. Amino acids: CASSRRRQGPYEQYF.

This clonotype appeared a few times. Here the CDR3 reads CASTLTEAKNIQYF. DNA of the CDR3: TGTGCCAGCACCCTGACGGAGGCCAAAAACATTCAGTACTTC. This chain links TRBV12-3 or TRBV12-4 with TRBJ2-4; D unclear. This CDR3 has 14 residues. Trimming left V 7 bases short and J 1 base short, with 11 bases between.

The chain couples TRBV4-1 to TRBJ1-4; 9 bases align to TRBD1. The CDR3 loop spans 15 amino acids. The V and J ends lost 2 bases and 8 bases, in that order; junction bases with no gene match: 6. In germline, CDR1 is MGHRA, CDR2 YSYEKL. CDR3 in amino acids: CASSQSGTGIEKLFF. The CDR3 bases are TGCGCCAGCAGCCAATCCGGGACAGGGATCGAAAAACTGTTTTTT.

This clonotype has a handful of counts. The V call is TRBV6-2 or TRBV6-3, the J call TRBJ1-5; TRBD1 agrees at 8 bases. The germline CDR1 and CDR2 sequences are MNHEY and SVGEGT. The J segment lost 5 bases and the V segment lost 5 bases, leaving 11 bases of the junction unmatched. The CDR3 spans 16 residues. CDR3 DNA: TGTGCCAGCAGTCATACGGACAGGGAAGAGGATCAGCCCCAGCATTTT. As protein: CASSHTDREEDQPQHF.

V and J are TRBV5-1 and TRBJ2-5; D may match TRBD1 or TRBD2 (5 bases each). V shed 0 bases and J shed 5 bases, with 17 bases lying between them. The CDR3 is 16 residues long. Germline values: CDR1 SGHRS, CDR2 YFSETQ. The CDR3 coding sequence is TGCGCCAGCAGCTTGGATATAGGGACCTCTGGGGAGACCCAGTACTTC. Translation: CASSLDIGTSGETQYF.

This clonotype was counted many times. The chain uses TRBV6-1 and TRBJ2-7; D uncertain. The V end was cut by 1 base, the J end by 6 bases, with 10 bases between. The CDR3 covers 13 residues. Germline CDR1 reads MNHNS; CDR2 reads SASEGT. The CDR3 here is CASSEDAWTEQYF. CDR3 DNA: TGTGCCAGCAGTGAAGACGCTTGGACCGAGCAGTACTTC.

This clonotype was counted a few times. The rearrangement uses TRBV4-1 and TRBJ2-7, with a weak D call TRBD1 (6 bases). V lost 1 base to trimming and J lost 3 bases, with 10 bases between them. CDR1 is MGHRA, CDR2 YSYEKL, per germline. The CDR3 has 14 residues. CDR3 DNA sequence: TGCGCCAGCAGCCAAGTAGCAGGGGTCTACGAGCAGTACTTC. Protein: CASSQVAGVYEQYF.

The chain employs TRBV2 and TRBJ1-1; 11 nucleotides agree with TRBD1. Per the germline V gene, CDR1 is SNHLY and CDR2 is FYNNEI. The junction had 3 bases not matched to a gene; V was cut back by 9 bases and J by 0 bases. The CDR3 runs to 14 residues. The CDR3 nucleotides read TGTGCCAGGGGGACAGGGGGGATGAACACTGAAGCTTTCTTT. Encoded protein: CARGTGGMNTEAFF.

This clonotype was detected only a few times. The chain links TRBV6-1 to TRBJ2-2; D is unclear. This CDR3 is 15 amino acids long. Germline CDR1 is MNHNS and CDR2 is SASEGT. Trimming shortened V by 6 bases and J by 1 base, and 12 bases separated the two germline ends. The CDR3 nucleotides read TGTGCCAGCAGATTGCGGACGATGAACACCGGGGAGCTGTTTTTT. It yields the protein CASRLRTMNTGELFF.

This clonotype has more than one count but fewer than ten. CDR3 DNA: TGTGCCAGTAGTATCGGCCAGGTAGGGGGAGAGACCCAGTACTTC. This encodes CASSIGQVGGETQYF. The rearrangement uses TRBV19 and TRBJ2-5, with D tentatively TRBD1 (6 bases). This CDR3 is built from 15 residues. Germline lookup yields CDR1 LNHDA and CDR2 SQIVND (reference sequence). The V end was cut by 3 bases, the J end by 4 bases, with 15 bases between.

The chain uses TRBV7-6 and TRBJ2-2; D is uncertain. V lost 3 bases and J 4 bases, leaving 9 bases between the germline ends. The germline V gene has CDR1 SGHVS and CDR2 FNYEAQ. There are 14 residues in the CDR3. This CDR3 is CASSFRRSTGELFF. The CDR3 nucleotides read TGTGCCAGCAGCTTTCGGCGGTCCACCGGGGAGCTGTTTTTT.

The rearrangement joins TRBV7-2 to TRBJ2-3; maybe TRBD2 (6 bases). Germline V gives CDR1 SGHTA, CDR2 FQGNSA. Trimming stripped 5 bases from V and 3 bases from J, with 18 bases between. This CDR3 region has 16 residues. The chain's CDR3 is CASSRGGGLRTDTQYF. In DNA form, the CDR3 reads TGTGCCAGCAGCCGGGGAGGTGGGTTGCGGACAGATACGCAGTATTTT.

Details on this clonotype: It may be a read error: a sequence one base away is much more abundant. The chain has TRBV11-2 and TRBJ1-5; 7 nucleotides align to TRBD1. CDR3 length: 13 amino acids. Germline V gene data show CDR1 as SGHAT and CDR2 as FQNNGV. V lost 5 bases and J lost 7; bases outside the gene matches: 5. The CDR3 protein is CASSPDRAQPQHF. The CDR3 region has the DNA TGTGCCAGCAGCCCCGACAGGGCCCAGCCCCAGCATTTT.

The chain uses TRBV5-1 and TRBJ2-6; TRBD1 might be the D (6 bases). V was pared by 4 bases and J by 0 bases, with 14 bases between. The length of the CDR3 is 17 residues. Germline CDR1 and CDR2: SGHRS and YFSETQ. The CDR3 DNA reads as TGCGCCAGCAGCCTATTGACAGGAGGCTCTGGGGCCAACGTCCTGACTTTC. This gives the protein CASSLLTGGSGANVLTF.

This clonotype occurred many times. The V and J genes are TRBV6-5 and TRBJ2-7, with a tentative D call TRBD2 (5 bases). Trimming cost V 1 base and J 6 bases, with 19 bases left between them. CDR1 and CDR2 (germline): MNHEY, SVGAGI. This CDR3 contains 16 residues. The CDR3 sequence is CASSYLMAGYPSEQYF. The CDR3 bases are TGTGCCAGCAGTTACTTGATGGCGGGTTACCCTAGCGAGCAGTACTTC.

This clonotype was seen more than once but under ten times. CDR3 protein: CASSLASHYEQYF. The CDR3 bases are TGCGCCAGCAGCTTGGCTAGCCACTACGAGCAGTACTTC. This chain links TRBV5-1 with TRBJ2-7, with a weak D call TRBD2 (5 bases). Deletions cut 0 bases from V and 3 bases from J, with 7 bases between. Germline loops: CDR1 SGHRS, CDR2 YFSETQ. The CDR3 contains 13 residues.

The rearrangement joins TRBV5-5 to TRBJ2-5; 7 bases match TRBD2. Germline CDR1 reads SGHKS; CDR2 reads YYEKEE (reference sequence). This CDR3 spans 16 amino acids. The V and J ends lost 3 bases and 2 bases, in that order; junction bases with no gene match: 10. The DNA for the CDR3 is TGTGCCAGCAGCTGGGTGGCGGGAGTTGGGCAAGAGACCCAGTACTTC. Encoded protein: CASSWVAGVGQETQYF.

At least ten counts were recorded for this clonotype. The rearrangement links TRBV27 to TRBJ2-7; 8 bases line up with TRBD1. V shed 6 bases and J 0 bases; nucleotides not matched to a gene: 4. Germline assignment: CDR1 MNHEY and CDR2 SMNVEV (reference sequence). This CDR3 contains 14 residues. The CDR3 DNA follows: TGTGCCAGCAGAAGGACAGGGCCCTCCTACGAGCAGTACTTC. It specifies CASRRTGPSYEQYF.

CDR3 coding DNA: TGCGCCAGCAGCTTGGGGCACAGGGCGCAAGGGGAGCAGTACTTC. This sequence encodes CASSLGHRAQGEQYF. This chain uses TRBV5-1 with TRBJ2-7; TRBD1 is a possible D gene (6 bases). The germline CDR1 and CDR2 sequences are SGHRS and YFSETQ. Trimming removed 0 bases from V and 7 bases from J, with 17 bases in between. CDR3 length: 15 amino acids.

As concerns this clonotype: It may be a read error: a sequence one base away is much more abundant. CDR3 bases: TGCAGTGCTGGACGGGGCCGCAATCAGCCCCAGCATTTT. This gives the protein CSAGRGRNQPQHF. The chain joins TRBV20-1 to TRBJ1-5; weak D call: TRBD1 (5 bases). The CDR3 loop spans 13 amino acids. Trimming left V 5 bases short and J 2 bases short, with 10 bases between. Per the germline V gene, CDR1 is DFQATT and CDR2 is SNEGSKA (reference sequence).

This chain joins TRBV9 and TRBJ2-7; 9 nucleotides match TRBD2. The CDR3 is 15 residues long. V lost 0 bases and J lost 7; bases outside the gene matches: 8. Germline assignment: CDR1 SGDLS and CDR2 YYNGEE. The CDR3 spells CASSVGSGSLGEQYF. The CDR3 nucleotides are TGTGCCAGCAGCGTAGGTAGCGGGAGCTTGGGTGAGCAGTACTTC.

V is TRBV4-1 and J is TRBJ2-5; 9 bases are shared with TRBD2. The CDR3 is 18 amino acids. Germline loops: CDR1 MGHRA, CDR2 YSYEKL. V lost 0 bases and J lost 4; bases outside the gene matches: 12. Written as DNA, the CDR3 is TGCGCCAGCAGCCAAGATGGGCCGGGACTAGCCGCGGGAGAGACCCAGTACTTC. It is translated as CASSQDGPGLAAGETQYF.

This clonotype was seen repeatedly, ten times or more. The CDR3 DNA follows: TGTGCCAGCAGTTTACTAGCGGGAGCGGGCGAGCAGTACTTC. As protein: CASSLLAGAGEQYF. This rearrangement joins TRBV6-5 to TRBJ2-7, with 11 positions matching TRBD2. This CDR3 is built from 14 residues. V gave up 4 bases and J gave up 6 bases; unmatched junction bases: 5. Germline V gene lookup returns CDR1 MNHEY and CDR2 SVGAGI.

This clonotype was found a few times. This chain connects TRBV6-1 to TRBJ1-5; 8 bases fit TRBD1. The CDR3 consists of 13 residues. Per the germline V gene, CDR1 is MNHNS and CDR2 is SASEGT. V shed 6 bases, J shed 6 bases, and the junction held 4 bases outside the gene matches. The CDR3: CASRQGGGQPQHF. The DNA of the CDR3 is TGTGCCAGCAGACAGGGGGGGGGTCAGCCCCAGCATTTT.

This clonotype was observed at least ten times. The chain links TRBV27 to TRBJ1-4; D perhaps matches TRBD1 (6 bases). V lost 3 bases and J 5 bases, leaving 10 bases between the germline ends. CDR1 and CDR2 from the germline V gene are MNHEY and SMNVEV (reference sequence). The CDR3 runs to 14 residues. This chain's CDR3 is CASSFFQGNEKLFF. The CDR3 DNA is TGTGCCAGCAGTTTCTTTCAGGGGAATGAAAAACTGTTTTTT. Variable domain in full (rest from reference TRBV27 and TRBJ1-4): EAQVTQNPRYLITVTGKKLTVTCSQNMNHEYMSWYRQDPGLGLRQIYYSMNVEVTDKGDVPEGYKVSRKEKRNFPLILESPSPNQTSLYFCASSFFQGNEKLFFGSGTQLSVL.

The V and J genes are TRBV20-1 and TRBJ1-2; D unclear. The CDR3 runs to 14 residues. The germline V gene encodes CDR1 DFQATT and CDR2 SNEGSKA (reference sequence). V lost 2 bases, J lost 4 bases, and 14 bases lay in between. For the CDR3, the DNA is TGCAGTGCTAGACCCGTTGAGATCTTCTATGGCTACACCTTC. As protein: CSARPVEIFYGYTF.

The V and J genes are TRBV13 and TRBJ1-2, with 8 nucleotides matching TRBD1. The CDR3 loop spans 15 amino acids. The V segment lost 0 bases and the J segment 4 bases; nucleotides outside the gene matches: 4. Germline V gives CDR1 PRHDT, CDR2 FYEKMQ (reference sequence). The CDR3 DNA sequence: TGTGCCAGCAGCTTAGGATCGACAGGGGTCTATGGCTACACCTTC. This gives the protein CASSLGSTGVYGYTF.

The V gene is TRBV18, the J gene TRBJ2-7; 10 nucleotides align to TRBD2. This CDR3 spans 15 amino acids. V shed 5 bases and J 3 bases; nucleotides not matched to a gene: 7. CDR1 KGHSH and CDR2 LQKENI come from the germline V gene. This CDR3 reads CASSTLAGAHYEQYF. The DNA of the CDR3 is TGTGCCAGCTCAACCCTAGCGGGAGCACACTACGAGCAGTACTTC.